The clone carrying this T cell receptor (beta chain) showed up many times. Its antigen is as yet unknown. These data belong to a study of T-cell memory formation after mild COVID-19. General observations from the study: Whereas later expanders leaned CD4+, clones contracting day 15 to 85 showed a balanced CD4/CD8 makeup. Most CD4+ clones that shrank were in CM and EM, while CD8+ ones turned up in EMRA. Certain responding clones were present in pre-infection memory, suggesting participation of cross-reactive memory.

With constant-segment primers, 5'RACE yielded cDNA libraries of TCR alpha and TCR beta that carried sample barcodes and UMIs. TCRdb called the 5' RACE reads again in MiXCR, with one record for every CDR3 protein. This sample carries under 450,000 distinct CDR3 sequences, around 14% of them seen once, and the ten largest clones take around 21%. The CDR3 sequence is 17 residues long. The V gene end was trimmed by 5 bases and the J gene end by 6 bases; junction bases not matched to a gene: 9. CDR1 is SGHVS, CDR2 FNYEAQ, per germline. This sequence originates from a man between 18 and 29 years old who had mild COVID-19 (a few samples of this study predate the infection). Cell type and time point are not known. The source material was PBMCs or a T cell subset sorted from them (not recorded which). The chain employs TRBV7-6 and TRBJ2-1; 14 positions agree with TRBD2. The CDR3 DNA reads TGTGCCAGCAGCGTTACTCCCGGGACTAGCGGGGGCAATGAGCAGTTCTTC. This translates into CASSVTPGTSGGNEQFF.